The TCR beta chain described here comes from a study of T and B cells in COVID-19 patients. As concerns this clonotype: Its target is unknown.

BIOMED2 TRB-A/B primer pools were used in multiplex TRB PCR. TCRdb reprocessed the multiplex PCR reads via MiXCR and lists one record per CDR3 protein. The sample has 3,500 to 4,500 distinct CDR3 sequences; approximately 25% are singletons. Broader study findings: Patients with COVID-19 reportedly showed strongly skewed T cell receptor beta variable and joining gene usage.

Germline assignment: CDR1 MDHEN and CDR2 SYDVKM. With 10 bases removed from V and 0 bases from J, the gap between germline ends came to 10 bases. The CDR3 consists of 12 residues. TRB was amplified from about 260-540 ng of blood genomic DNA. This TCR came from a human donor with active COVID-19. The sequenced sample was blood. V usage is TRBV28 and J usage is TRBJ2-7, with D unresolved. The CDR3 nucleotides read TGTGCCACCCAGGCGGACTCCTACGAGCAGTACTTC. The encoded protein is CATQADSYEQYF. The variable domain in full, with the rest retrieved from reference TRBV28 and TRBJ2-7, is DVKVTQSSRYLVKRTGEKVFLECVQDMDHENMFWYRQDPGLGLRLIYFSYDVKMKEKGDIPEGYSVSREKKERFSLILESASTNQTSMYLCATQADSYEQYFGPGTRLTVT.